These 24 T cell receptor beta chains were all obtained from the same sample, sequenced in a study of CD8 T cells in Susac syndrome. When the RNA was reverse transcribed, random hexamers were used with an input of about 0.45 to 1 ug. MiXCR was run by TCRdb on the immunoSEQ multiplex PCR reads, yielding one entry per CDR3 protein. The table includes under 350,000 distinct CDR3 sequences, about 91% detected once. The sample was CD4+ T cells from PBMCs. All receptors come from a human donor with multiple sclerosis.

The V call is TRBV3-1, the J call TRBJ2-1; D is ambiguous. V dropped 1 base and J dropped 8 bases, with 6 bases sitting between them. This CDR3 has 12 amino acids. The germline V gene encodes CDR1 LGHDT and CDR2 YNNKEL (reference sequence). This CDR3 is CASSQVDHEQFF. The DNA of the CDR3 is TGTGCCAGCAGCCAAGTAGACCATGAGCAGTTCTTC.

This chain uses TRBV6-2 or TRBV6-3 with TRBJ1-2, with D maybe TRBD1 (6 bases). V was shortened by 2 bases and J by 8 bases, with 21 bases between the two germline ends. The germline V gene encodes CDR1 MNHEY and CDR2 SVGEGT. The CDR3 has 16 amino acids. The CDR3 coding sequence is TGTGCCAGCAGTTACGGCAGCGCGGGGGGCGCGCAGGGCTACACCTTC. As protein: CASSYGSAGGAQGYTF.

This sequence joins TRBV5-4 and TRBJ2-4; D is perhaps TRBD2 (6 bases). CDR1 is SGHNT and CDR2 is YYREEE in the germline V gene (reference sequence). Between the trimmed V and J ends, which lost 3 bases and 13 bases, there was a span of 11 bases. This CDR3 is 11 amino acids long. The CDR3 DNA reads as TGTGCCAGCAGCTCCGGGACTCGACAGTACTTC. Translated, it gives CASSSGTRQYF.

The CDR3 bases are TGTGCCATCACGAGGGGCAACACCGGGGAGCTGTTTTTT. Its protein is CAITRGNTGELFF. The rearrangement joins TRBV10-3 to TRBJ2-2; tentatively, D is TRBD1 or TRBD2 (5 bases each). Trimming removed 7 bases at V and 2 bases at J, with 8 bases between. CDR1 is ENHRY and CDR2 is SYGVKD in the germline V gene. The CDR3 spans 13 residues.

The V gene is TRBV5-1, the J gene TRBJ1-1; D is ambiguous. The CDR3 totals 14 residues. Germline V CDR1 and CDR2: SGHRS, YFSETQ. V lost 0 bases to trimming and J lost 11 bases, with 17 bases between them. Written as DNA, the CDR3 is TGCGCCAGCAGCTTGGTCTCGGGGAACCCAGCGGCTTTCTTT. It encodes CASSLVSGNPAAFF.

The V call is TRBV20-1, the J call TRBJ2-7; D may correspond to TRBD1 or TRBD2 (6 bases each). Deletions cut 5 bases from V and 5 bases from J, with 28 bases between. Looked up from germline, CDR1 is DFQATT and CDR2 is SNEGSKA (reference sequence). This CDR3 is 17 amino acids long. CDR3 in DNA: TGCAGTGCTCGTCCCTCGGGAGCGGCTTGGGGGCGGGACGAGCAGTACTTC. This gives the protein CSARPSGAAWGRDEQYF.

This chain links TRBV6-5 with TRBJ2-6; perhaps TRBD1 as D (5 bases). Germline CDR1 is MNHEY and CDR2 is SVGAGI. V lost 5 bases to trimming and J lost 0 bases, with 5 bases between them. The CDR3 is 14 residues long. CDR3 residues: CASSTGSGANVLTF. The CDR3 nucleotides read TGTGCCAGCAGTACAGGCTCTGGGGCCAACGTCCTGACTTTC.

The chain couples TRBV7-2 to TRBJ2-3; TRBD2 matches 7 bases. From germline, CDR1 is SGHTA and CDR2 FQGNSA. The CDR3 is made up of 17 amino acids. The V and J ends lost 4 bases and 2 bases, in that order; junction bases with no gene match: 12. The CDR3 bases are TGTGCCAGCAGCTGGGAGGGGACTGGGGCTCTCACAGATACGCAGTATTTT. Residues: CASSWEGTGALTDTQYF.

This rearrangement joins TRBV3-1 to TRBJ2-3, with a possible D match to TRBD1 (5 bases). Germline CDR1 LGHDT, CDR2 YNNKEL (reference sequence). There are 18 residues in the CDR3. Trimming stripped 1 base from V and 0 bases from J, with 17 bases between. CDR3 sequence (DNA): TGTGCCAGCAGCCAAGCTTCTGCCCGACAGCTGAGCACAGATACGCAGTATTTT. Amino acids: CASSQASARQLSTDTQYF.

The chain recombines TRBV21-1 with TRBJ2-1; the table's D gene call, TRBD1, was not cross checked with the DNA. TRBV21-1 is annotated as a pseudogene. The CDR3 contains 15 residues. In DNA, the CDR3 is TGTGCCAGCAGAATTAGACAGGACGTCTACAATGAGCAGTTCTTC. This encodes CASRIRQDVYNEQFF.

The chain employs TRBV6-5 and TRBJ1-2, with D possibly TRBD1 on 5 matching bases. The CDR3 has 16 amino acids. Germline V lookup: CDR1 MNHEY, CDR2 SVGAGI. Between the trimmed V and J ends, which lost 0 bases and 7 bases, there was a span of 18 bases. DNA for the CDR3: TGTGCCAGCAGTTACTCGCGGGTCGTGGGACTAATTGGCTACACCTTC. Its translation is CASSYSRVVGLIGYTF.

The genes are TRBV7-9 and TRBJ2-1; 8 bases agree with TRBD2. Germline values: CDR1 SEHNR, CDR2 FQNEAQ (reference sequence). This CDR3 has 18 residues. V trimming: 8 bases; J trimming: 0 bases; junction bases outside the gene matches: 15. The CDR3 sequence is CASGPLVAGTSSYNEQFF. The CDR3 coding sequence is TGTGCCAGCGGGCCCCTGGTAGCGGGAACAAGCTCCTACAATGAGCAGTTCTTC.

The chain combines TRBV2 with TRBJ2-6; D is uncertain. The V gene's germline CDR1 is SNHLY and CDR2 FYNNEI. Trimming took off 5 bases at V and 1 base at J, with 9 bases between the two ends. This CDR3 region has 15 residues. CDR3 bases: TGTGCCAGCAGTAGAGGTACTTCTGGGGCCAACGTCCTGACTTTC. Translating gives CASSRGTSGANVLTF.

CDR3 sequence (DNA): TGCGCCAGCAGCTTGGTCCCTTGGGTAGCGGGGCCCGACAATGAGCAGTTCTTC. This codes for CASSLVPWVAGPDNEQFF. The rearrangement uses TRBV5-1 and TRBJ2-1, with TRBD2 matching over 8 bases. The V segment lost 0 bases and the J segment 5 bases; nucleotides outside the gene matches: 13. CDR1 and CDR2 from the germline V gene are SGHRS and YFSETQ. The CDR3 is made up of 18 amino acids.

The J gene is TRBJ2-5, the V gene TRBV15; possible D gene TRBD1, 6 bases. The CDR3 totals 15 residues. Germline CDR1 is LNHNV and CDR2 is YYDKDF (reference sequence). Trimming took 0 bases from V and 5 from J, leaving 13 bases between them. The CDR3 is CATSRDRDNGETQYF. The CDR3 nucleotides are TGTGCCACCAGCAGAGACCGGGACAACGGCGAGACCCAGTACTTC.

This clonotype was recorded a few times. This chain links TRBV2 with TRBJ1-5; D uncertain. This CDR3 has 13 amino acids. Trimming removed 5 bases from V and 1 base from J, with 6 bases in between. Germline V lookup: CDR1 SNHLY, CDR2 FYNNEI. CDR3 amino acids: CASSTESNQPQHF. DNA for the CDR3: TGTGCCAGCAGTACAGAAAGCAATCAGCCCCAGCATTTT.

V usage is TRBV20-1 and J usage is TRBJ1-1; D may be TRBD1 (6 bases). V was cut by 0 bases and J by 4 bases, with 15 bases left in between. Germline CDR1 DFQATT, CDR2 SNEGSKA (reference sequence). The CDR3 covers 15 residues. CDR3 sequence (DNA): TGCAGTGCTAGAGAGGCCAGGGGTGGAGGCACTGAAGCTTTCTTT. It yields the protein CSAREARGGGTEAFF.

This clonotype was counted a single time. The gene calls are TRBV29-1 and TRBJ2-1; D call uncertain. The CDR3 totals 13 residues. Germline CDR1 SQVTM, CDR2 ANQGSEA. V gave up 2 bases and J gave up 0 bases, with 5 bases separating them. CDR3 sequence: CSVEPVSYNEQFF. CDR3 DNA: TGCAGCGTTGAACCTGTCTCCTACAATGAGCAGTTCTTC.

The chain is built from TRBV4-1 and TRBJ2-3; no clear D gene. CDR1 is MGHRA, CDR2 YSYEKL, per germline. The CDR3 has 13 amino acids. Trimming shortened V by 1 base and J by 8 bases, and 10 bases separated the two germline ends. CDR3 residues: CASSQVGMGTQYF. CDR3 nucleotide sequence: TGCGCCAGCAGCCAAGTGGGGATGGGTACGCAGTATTTT.

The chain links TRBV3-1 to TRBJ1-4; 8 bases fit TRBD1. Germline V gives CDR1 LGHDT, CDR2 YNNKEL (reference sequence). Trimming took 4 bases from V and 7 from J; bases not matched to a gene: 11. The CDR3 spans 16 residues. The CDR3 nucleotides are TGTGCCAGCAGCCCGCCCGTCCCGCAGGGGGCTGAAAAACTGTTTTTT. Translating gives CASSPPVPQGAEKLFF.

CDR3 bases: TGTGCCAGTAGTATCCGCGACTCAAACATTCAGTACTTC. It is translated as CASSIRDSNIQYF. The chain has TRBV19 and TRBJ2-4; D is undetermined. V lost 3 bases and J lost 6, with 9 bases in between. In germline, CDR1 is LNHDA, CDR2 SQIVND (reference sequence). The CDR3 runs 13 residues.

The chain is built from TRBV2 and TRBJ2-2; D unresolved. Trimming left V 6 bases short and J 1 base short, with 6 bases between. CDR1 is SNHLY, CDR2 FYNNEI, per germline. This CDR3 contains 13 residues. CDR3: CASSRQNTGELFF. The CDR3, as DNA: TGTGCCAGCAGCCGACAGAACACCGGGGAGCTGTTTTTT. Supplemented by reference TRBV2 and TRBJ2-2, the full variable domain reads EPEVTQTPSHQVTQMGQEVILRCVPISNHLYFYWYRQILGQKVEFLVSFYNNEISEKSEIFDDQFSVERPDGSNFTLKIRSTKLEDSAMYFCASSRQNTGELFFGEGSRLTVL.

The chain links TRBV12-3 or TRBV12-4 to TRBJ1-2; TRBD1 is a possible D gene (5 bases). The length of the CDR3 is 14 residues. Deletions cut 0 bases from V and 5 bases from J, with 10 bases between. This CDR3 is CASSLALRGYGYTF. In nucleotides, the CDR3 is TGTGCCAGCAGTTTAGCCCTCCGGGGGTATGGCTACACCTTC.

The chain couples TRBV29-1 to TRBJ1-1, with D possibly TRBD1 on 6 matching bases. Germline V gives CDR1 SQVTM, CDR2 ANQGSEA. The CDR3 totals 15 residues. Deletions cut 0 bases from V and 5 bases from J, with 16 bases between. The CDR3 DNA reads TGCAGCGTTGAAGATGTAGGGGGGGCTTTGACTGAAGCTTTCTTT. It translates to CSVEDVGGALTEAFF.